The TCR beta chain under discussion was sequenced for a study of Tregs in tolerant kidney transplant recipients. Study information: Recipients received nonmyeloablative bone marrow transplants from related graft donors, with transient mixed chimerism. Overall study findings and caveats: Biological reproducibility was not directly addressed in this study.

Germline V gene lookup returns CDR1 SGHNT and CDR2 YYREEE (reference sequence). V shed 0 bases and J shed 10 bases, with 10 bases lying between them. The length of the CDR3 is 13 residues. This clone was detected only once. The antigen is unknown. TCRdb keeps only in-frame clones here, not all; method: immunoSEQ multiplex PCR. The table has tens of thousands of clones, 70% to 90% seen once; the top ten hold 2% to 2.5%. This receptor was obtained from a human donor who received a combined kidney and bone marrow transplant. Sequenced material: Tregs from blood, taken before the transplant. The chain employs TRBV5-4 and TRBJ1-4; no firm D call. CDR3 coding DNA: TGTGCCAGCAGCTTGGAGCAGGTGGGAAAACTGTTTTTT. This codes for CASSLEQVGKLFF.